The 16 T cell receptor beta chains reported below all come from one sample, sequenced in a study of T cell clonality in common variable immunodeficiency. Profiling relied on immunoSEQ multiplex PCR, and the TCRdb table lists in-frame clones only, not all of them. Altogether about 37,000 clones were found in the sample, and no singletons occur. The sequenced sample consisted of peripheral blood mononuclear cells. The receptors originated from a person aged 18-70 years in good health.

The table lists this clone with many counts. The CDR3 is cut off 3 residues early in the read; its end comes from the germline J gene. The chain is built from TRBV5-1 and TRBJ2-4; possible D gene TRBD1, 6 bases. Germline values: CDR1 SGHRS, CDR2 YFSETQ. V gave up 0 bases and J gave up 1 base, with 14 bases separating them. CDR3 length: 17 amino acids. Incomplete CDR3 DNA: TGCGCCAGCAGCTTGGCGGGACAAAGTTCGGCCAAAAACATT. Translation gives CASSLAGQSSAKNI. The CDR3 as a whole reads CASSLAGQSSAKNIQYF.

This clone was recorded at least ten times. The sequenced fragment ends 3 residues before the CDR3 boundary, so the rest is inferred from the germline J gene. The chain employs TRBV18 and TRBJ2-3; 7 nucleotides match TRBD1. V lost 0 bases to trimming and J lost 4 bases; unmatched junction nucleotides: 1. The germline CDR1 and CDR2 sequences are KGHSH and LQKENI. The CDR3 is 14 residues long. The DNA read from the CDR3 is TGTGCCAGCTCACCACCGGGGACAGCAGATACG. As protein: CASSPPGTADT. The complete CDR3 reads CASSPPGTADTQYF.

With regard to this clone: At one of its ends the junction is not consistent with the germline gene, which may arise from a read error. The CDR3 end is not reached by the read, which stops 3 residues before it; the germline J gene fills it in. The V and J genes are TRBV18 and TRBJ2-7; D possibly corresponds to TRBD1 (5 bases). This CDR3 spans 16 amino acids. The germline V gene has CDR1 KGHSH and CDR2 LQKENI. The CDR3 bases that were read are TGTGCCAACTCACCACCCGAGTCAAGGGCAGGGAACGAG. Its translation: CANSPPESRAGNE. The complete CDR3 sequence is CANSPPESRAGNEQYF.

This clone was detected ten times or more. The CDR3 end lies 3 residues beyond the end of the read and is filled in from the germline J gene. V usage is TRBV5-1 and J usage is TRBJ1-2, with 7 bases fitting TRBD1. Per the germline V gene, CDR1 is SGHRS and CDR2 is YFSETQ. Unmatched junction bases numbered 5, after V lost 4 bases and J lost 2 bases. The CDR3 has 14 amino acids. CDR3 in amino acids: CASSRGQTNYGYTF. The CDR3 bases that were read are TGCGCCAGCAGCAGGGGACAGACGAACTATGGC.

A remark on this clone: The CDR3 end falls 3 residues outside the read, so it is completed with the germline J gene. The rearrangement joins TRBV10-2 to TRBJ1-2; 11 bases map to TRBD1. Germline V lookup: CDR1 WSHSY, CDR2 SAAADI. The CDR3 has 15 residues. The CDR3 protein is CASRRRDRGFGGYTF. The CDR3 DNA, read in part, is TGCGCCAGCAGACGCCGGGACAGGGGGTTTGGAGGC.

At least ten counts were recorded for this clone. The DNA ends 3 residues before the CDR3 does, and the rest of the CDR3 is filled in from the germline J gene. The chain recombines TRBV5-5 with TRBJ2-7; TRBD1 aligns across 7 bases. V trimming: 1 base; J trimming: 4 bases; junction bases outside the gene matches: 8. Germline V lookup: CDR1 SGHKS, CDR2 YYEKEE (reference sequence). CDR3 length equals 15 residues. The sequenced part of the CDR3 DNA is TGTGCCAGCAGCTTGACGACAGGGACCATGTACGAG. It specifies CASSLTTGTMYE. The complete CDR3 reads CASSLTTGTMYEQYF.

This clone ranks as medium-sized. The read ends 3 residues shy of where the CDR3 ends; the end is completed using the germline J gene. This chain uses TRBV20-1 with TRBJ1-1; the D gene is possibly TRBD1 (5 bases). CDR1 is DFQATT, CDR2 SNEGSKA, per germline (reference sequence). CDR3 size: 15 residues. V was cut by 0 bases and J by 3 bases, with 14 bases left in between. The CDR3 loop is CSARDLGGGDTEAFF. The covered CDR3 bases are TGCAGTGCTAGAGATCTCGGGGGTGGGGACACTGAA.

Ten or more counts support this clone. The read stops 3 residues short of the end of the CDR3; the missing end is completed from the germline J gene. V usage is TRBV28 and J usage is TRBJ1-2, with D tentatively TRBD1 (5 bases). V lost 3 bases, J lost 4 bases, and 9 bases lay in between. CDR1 is MDHEN and CDR2 is SYDVKM in the germline V gene. The CDR3 loop spans 13 amino acids. CDR3 sequence: CASSLVRAYGYTF. The CDR3 bases that were read are TGTGCCAGCAGTTTGGTCAGGGCCTATGGC.

There are many counts of this clone. From the germline J gene comes the end of the CDR3, since the read stops 3 residues before it. The genes are TRBV20-1 and TRBJ2-1, with 7 positions matching TRBD2. V lost 6 bases, J lost 4 bases, and 18 bases stayed unmatched. The CDR3 runs to 17 residues. Per germline, CDR1 DFQATT and CDR2 SNEGSKA (reference sequence). The covered CDR3 bases are TGCAGTGCCACGACTAGTGGGAGGGCCCTAAAATACAATGAG. Protein sequence: CSATTSGRALKYNE. In full, the CDR3 reads CSATTSGRALKYNEQFF.

At least ten counts were recorded for this clone. This CDR3 reads CASSSEAASYEQYF. The sequenced CDR3 bases are TGTGCCAGCAGCTCAGAAGCGGCCTCCTACGAG. The J gene is TRBJ2-7, the V gene TRBV7-2; D is perhaps TRBD2 (5 bases). The read ends 3 residues before the CDR3 terminus; that terminus is restored from the germline J gene. This CDR3 comprises 14 residues. Deletions cut 4 bases from V and 0 bases from J, with 10 bases between. Germline values: CDR1 SGHTA, CDR2 FQGNSA.

This clone showed up many times. The read falls 3 residues short of the CDR3 end, and the missing part is taken from the germline J gene. The rearrangement joins TRBV19 to TRBJ1-5, with D uncertain. V dropped 3 bases and J dropped 6 bases, with 6 bases sitting between them. This CDR3 spans 12 amino acids. From germline, CDR1 is LNHDA and CDR2 SQIVND (reference sequence). CDR3 bases read: TGTGCCAGTAGTATGAAGCCTCAGCCC. This gives the protein CASSMKPQP. The whole CDR3 sequence reads CASSMKPQPQHF.

In this sample, this clone turned up many times. The read ends 3 residues before the CDR3 terminus; that terminus is restored from the germline J gene. This chain connects TRBV5-4 to TRBJ1-1, with TRBD1 as a possible D gene (6 bases). The germline CDR1 and CDR2 sequences are SGHNT and YYREEE (reference sequence). CDR3 length: 16 amino acids. Trimming removed 0 bases at V and 1 base at J, with 13 bases between. The sequenced CDR3 bases are TGTGCCAGCAGCTTGGGTGGGGGCGTCGGGAACACTGAA. It specifies CASSLGGGVGNTE. The whole CDR3 sequence reads CASSLGGGVGNTEAFF.

This clone has at least ten counts. The read is 3 residues too short to cover the CDR3 end, so that end is filled in from the germline J gene. The chain employs TRBV20-1 and TRBJ2-1, with TRBD2 as a possible D gene (6 bases). Germline V gene sequence: CDR1 DFQATT, CDR2 SNEGSKA (reference sequence). The V gene lost 5 bases and the J gene lost 7 bases, with 21 bases spanning the gap. This CDR3 region has 15 residues. CDR3 sequence: CSAVHGTLPENEQFF. The sequenced CDR3 bases are TGCAGTGCTGTCCACGGGACTCTCCCAGAGAATGAG.

There are many counts of this clone. The sequenced fragment ends 3 residues before the CDR3 boundary, so the rest is inferred from the germline J gene. V usage is TRBV7-2 and J usage is TRBJ1-1; 11 bases are shared with TRBD1. Germline lookup yields CDR1 SGHTA and CDR2 FQGNSA. V lost 3 bases and J lost 2; bases outside the gene matches: 2. CDR3 length: 15 amino acids. The CDR3 DNA, read in part, is TGTGCCAGCAGCTTGGACAGGGGGCATAACACTGAA. It yields the protein CASSLDRGHNTE. The CDR3 as a whole reads CASSLDRGHNTEAFF.

This clone was found many times. The read halts 3 residues ahead of the CDR3 end, with the missing end drawn from the germline J gene. The V and J genes are TRBV20-1 and TRBJ2-7; D gene ambiguous. The CDR3 has 16 amino acids. V was trimmed by 3 bases and J by 1 base, leaving 19 bases between them. The germline gives CDR1 DFQATT, CDR2 SNEGSKA (reference sequence). The CDR3 loop reads CSARVADLGFSYEQYF. The sequenced part of the CDR3 DNA is TGCAGTGCTAGGGTAGCCGACCTAGGTTTTTCCTACGAG.

This clone occurred many times. The CDR3 end falls 3 residues outside the read, so it is completed with the germline J gene. The rearrangement links TRBV10-1 to TRBJ2-1; TRBD1 matches 11 bases. Trimming cost V 2 bases and J 1 base; bases outside gene matches: 1. This CDR3 has 16 residues. The germline V gene has CDR1 WNHNN and CDR2 SYGVQD (reference sequence). CDR3 protein: CASSEGTGGSYNEQFF. The covered CDR3 bases are TGCGCCAGCAGTGAGGGGACAGGGGGGTCCTACAATGAG.